These 27 T cell receptor beta chains were all obtained from the same sample, sequenced in a study of cytomegalovirus exposure and HLA in healthy donors. Use of 60 Vbeta and 13 Jbeta primers characterized the PCR. TCRdb keeps only in-frame clones here, not all; method: immunoSEQ multiplex PCR. The sample carries 110,000 or so clones, roughly 80% recorded once. Sequenced: PBMCs. All receptors come from a woman younger than 30 in good health and CMV-seronegative.

This chain joins TRBV4-3 and TRBJ2-2; 8 positions agree with TRBD1. Germline CDR1 is LGHNA and CDR2 is YSLEER. V trimming: 3 bases; J trimming: 5 bases; junction bases outside the gene matches: 8. CDR3 size: 16 residues. DNA for the CDR3: TGCGCCAGCAGCCAGACTCGGACAGGGAGGACCGGGGAGCTGTTTTTT. The encoded protein is CASSQTRTGRTGELFF.

The rearrangement uses TRBV7-2 and TRBJ1-1; no clear D gene. This CDR3 region has 15 residues. Trimming took off 1 base at V and 2 bases at J, with 11 bases between the two ends. The germline V gene has CDR1 SGHTA and CDR2 FQGNSA. The CDR3 DNA follows: TGTGCCAGCAGCTTAGGGCCGTCCCTTAACACTGAAGCTTTCTTT. It codes for CASSLGPSLNTEAFF.

This chain connects TRBV14 to TRBJ2-1; D perhaps matches TRBD1 (6 bases). Looked up from germline, CDR1 is SGHDN and CDR2 is FVKESK. The CDR3 has 15 amino acids. Trimming stripped 3 bases from V and 2 bases from J, with 11 bases between. This CDR3 is CASSQWAGAYNEQFF. The CDR3 nucleotides are TGTGCCAGCAGCCAGTGGGCAGGGGCCTACAATGAGCAGTTCTTC.

The chain employs TRBV5-1 and TRBJ1-1; TRBD1 might be the D (6 bases). The CDR3 is 16 residues long. CDR1 SGHRS and CDR2 YFSETQ come from the germline V gene. Trimming cost V 0 bases and J 0 bases, with 12 bases left between them. DNA of the CDR3: TGCGCCAGCAGCTTGGAAAACGGACAGCTGAACACTGAAGCTTTCTTT. It codes for CASSLENGQLNTEAFF.

The chain uses TRBV7-6 and TRBJ2-5; TRBD2 might be the D (6 bases). Per the germline V gene, CDR1 is SGHVS and CDR2 is FNYEAQ. Trimming removed 5 bases from V and 5 bases from J, with 18 bases in between. The CDR3 length is 15 residues. The CDR3 sequence is CASSPNPTRVETQYF. CDR3 DNA sequence: TGTGCCAGCAGCCCGAACCCGACTAGAGTGGAGACCCAGTACTTC.

The rearrangement uses TRBV18 and TRBJ2-5; D perhaps matches TRBD1 (5 bases). The germline CDR1 and CDR2 sequences are KGHSH and LQKENI. The CDR3 is made up of 16 amino acids. Between the trimmed V and J ends, which lost 2 bases and 4 bases, there was a span of 17 bases. As DNA, the CDR3 is TGTGCCAGCTCACCAATCCGGCAGGGTATTCGAGAGACCCAGTACTTC. Its protein is CASSPIRQGIRETQYF.

The V and J genes are TRBV7-9 and TRBJ2-1; TRBD2 aligns across 9 bases. Trimming at V came to 5 bases and at J to 2 bases, leaving 4 bases not matched to a gene. This CDR3 region has 15 residues. Germline CDR1 reads SEHNR; CDR2 reads FQNEAQ (reference sequence). In nucleotides, the CDR3 is TGTGCCAGCAGCCCCCGGACTAGCGCCTACAATGAGCAGTTCTTC. This gives the protein CASSPRTSAYNEQFF. Based on the CDR3 plus reference TRBV7-9 and TRBJ2-1, the full variable domain is DTGVSQNPRHKITKRGQNVTFRCDPISEHNRLYWYRQTLGQGPEFLTYFQNEAQLEKSRLLSDRFSAERPKGSFSTLEIQRTEQGDSAMYLCASSPRTSAYNEQFFGPGTRLTVL.

The CDR3 is CASSLSDDRGPEKLFF. Here the CDR3 DNA reads TGTGCCAGCAGCTTATCCGACGACAGGGGGCCTGAAAAACTGTTTTTT. The V gene is TRBV7-9, the J gene TRBJ1-4; 10 bases are shared with TRBD1. There are 16 residues in the CDR3. Trimming cost V 2 bases and J 7 bases; bases outside gene matches: 7. The germline gives CDR1 SEHNR, CDR2 FQNEAQ (reference sequence).

In this sample, this clone turned up a few times. The chain employs TRBV7-2 and TRBJ2-7, with TRBD2 identical over 10 bases. The germline V gene encodes CDR1 SGHTA and CDR2 FQGNSA. The junction had 5 bases not matched to a gene; V was cut back by 0 bases and J by 3 bases. The CDR3 consists of 16 residues. The chain's CDR3 is CASSLARVAGGYEQYF. For the CDR3, the DNA is TGTGCCAGCAGCTTAGCCAGGGTAGCGGGGGGCTACGAGCAGTACTTC.

The CDR3 loop is CASSPGQGANLEQFF. The CDR3 DNA is TGCGCCAGCAGCCCGGGACAGGGGGCGAACCTTGAGCAGTTCTTC. The chain links TRBV4-1 to TRBJ2-1; 12 positions match TRBD1. Germline CDR1 reads MGHRA; CDR2 reads YSYEKL. This CDR3 region has 15 residues. The V segment lost 4 bases and the J segment 9 bases; nucleotides outside the gene matches: 7.

This clone was seen just once. The chain combines TRBV18 with TRBJ1-1; the match to TRBD1 covers 8 bases. There are 14 residues in the CDR3. Germline V gene sequence: CDR1 KGHSH, CDR2 LQKENI. V was pared by 5 bases and J by 1 base, with 3 bases of the junction left unmatched. The CDR3 loop reads CASSSDRGNTEAFF. DNA of the CDR3: TGTGCCAGCTCATCCGACAGGGGGAACACTGAAGCTTTCTTT.

The chain's CDR3 is CASSRGENTEAFF. CDR3 nucleotides: TGTGCCAGCAGCCGCGGGGAGAACACTGAAGCTTTCTTT. The chain joins TRBV5-6 to TRBJ1-1; D call uncertain. This CDR3 has 13 residues. The V end was cut by 4 bases, the J end by 1 base, with 8 bases between. Per the germline V gene, CDR1 is SGHDT and CDR2 is YYEEEE. Supplemented by reference TRBV5-6 and TRBJ1-1, the full variable domain reads DAGVTQSPTHLIKTRGQQVTLRCSPKSGHDTVSWYQQALGQGPQFIFQYYEEEERQRGNFPDRFSGHQFPNYSSELNVNALLLGDSALYLCASSRGENTEAFFGQGTRLTVV.

The chain recombines TRBV20-1 with TRBJ2-7, with D perhaps TRBD2 (6 bases). Between the trimmed V and J ends, which lost 6 bases and 3 bases, there was a span of 9 bases. This CDR3 has 11 amino acids. Germline CDR1 and CDR2: DFQATT and SNEGSKA (reference sequence). The CDR3 is CSAGTLYEQYF. CDR3 nucleotides: TGCAGTGCCGGGACTCTCTACGAGCAGTACTTC.

The chain carries TRBV9 and TRBJ1-3; D possibly corresponds to TRBD1 (5 bases). Trimming removed 3 bases from V and 4 bases from J, with 11 bases in between. Germline-derived CDR1 and CDR2 are SGDLS and YYNGEE. The CDR3 covers 14 residues. The chain's CDR3 is CASSAGAPGNTIYF. The CDR3 DNA is TGTGCCAGCAGCGCTGGGGCCCCCGGAAACACCATATATTTT.

In its sample, this clone was seen a few times. The genes are TRBV5-1 and TRBJ1-6; D might be TRBD1 (6 bases). CDR1 is SGHRS, CDR2 YFSETQ, per germline. Trimming stripped 6 bases from V and 0 bases from J, with 16 bases between. The CDR3 has 17 residues. The CDR3 region has the DNA TGCGCCAGCAAAGTTGGACAGACAAGCTCCTATAATTCACCCCTCCACTTT. Translated: CASKVGQTSSYNSPLHF. The full variable domain, with the rest looked up from reference TRBV5-1 and TRBJ1-6, is KAGVTQTPRYLIKTRGQQVTLSCSPISGHRSVSWYQQTPGQGLQFLFEYFSETQRNKGNFPGRFSGRQFSNSRSEMNVSTLELGDSALYLCASKVGQTSSYNSPLHFGNGTRLTVT.

The chain joins TRBV19 to TRBJ1-5; the D gene is possibly TRBD1 (5 bases). The V end lost 7 bases, the J end lost 0 bases, and 13 bases lay between the germline ends. The CDR3 contains 15 residues. The germline V gene encodes CDR1 LNHDA and CDR2 SQIVND (reference sequence). The CDR3 DNA sequence: TGTGCCAGTATTCCAGACAGCGCTAGCAATCAGCCCCAGCATTTT. It is translated as CASIPDSASNQPQHF.

The chain has TRBV5-1 and TRBJ2-7; unclear D gene. The CDR3 spans 12 residues. The V gene lost 4 bases and the J gene lost 5 bases, with 10 bases spanning the gap. Germline V gives CDR1 SGHRS, CDR2 YFSETQ. The CDR3 DNA reads as TGCGCCAGCAGCGCATCTCGGGACGAGCAGTACTTC. Translation: CASSASRDEQYF.

The rearrangement joins TRBV6-5 to TRBJ1-1; tentative D call: TRBD1 (5 bases). This CDR3 has 12 amino acids. From germline, CDR1 is MNHEY and CDR2 SVGAGI. V lost 0 bases and J 11 bases, leaving 10 bases between the germline ends. CDR3 amino acids: CASSYSQGSAFF. CDR3 nucleotides: TGTGCCAGCAGTTACTCGCAGGGAAGCGCTTTCTTT.

The gene calls are TRBV12-5 and TRBJ2-3; 10 nucleotides align to TRBD2. The CDR3 totals 16 residues. Germline V CDR1 and CDR2: LGHNT, FRNRAP. V gave up 2 bases and J gave up 2 bases; unmatched junction bases: 4. CDR3 protein: CASGLIAGGATDTQYF. The DNA of the CDR3 is TGTGCTAGTGGTTTGATAGCGGGAGGAGCCACAGATACGCAGTATTTT.

This rearrangement joins TRBV19 to TRBJ2-3; no clear D gene. The ends were cut back, 4 bases at V and 2 bases at J, with 13 bases in the middle. The CDR3 is made up of 15 amino acids. Germline V CDR1 and CDR2: LNHDA, SQIVND (reference sequence). The CDR3: CASSKRLQDTDTQYF. The DNA of the CDR3 is TGTGCCAGTAGTAAGAGGCTACAAGACACAGATACGCAGTATTTT.

This sequence joins TRBV27 and TRBJ2-3; 7 bases fit TRBD2. The CDR3 has 15 amino acids. Germline CDR1 MNHEY, CDR2 SMNVEV (reference sequence). The V gene end was trimmed by 6 bases and the J gene end by 1 base; junction bases not matched to a gene: 7. The CDR3 sequence is CASRRFAGGTDTQYF. The CDR3 DNA follows: TGTGCCAGCAGACGGTTTGCGGGGGGCACAGATACGCAGTATTTT.

The rearrangement joins TRBV18 to TRBJ1-1; possibly TRBD1 for D (6 bases). This CDR3 contains 16 residues. With 6 bases removed from V and 3 bases from J, the gap between germline ends came to 20 bases. From germline, CDR1 is KGHSH and CDR2 LQKENI. The CDR3: CASSQFRDTQYTEAFF. As DNA, the CDR3 is TGTGCCAGCTCTCAATTCCGGGACACTCAGTACACTGAAGCTTTCTTT. Filled out from reference TRBV18 and TRBJ1-1, the complete variable domain reads NAGVMQNPRHLVRRRGQEARLRCSPMKGHSHVYWYRQLPEEGLKFMVYLQKENIIDESGMPKERFSAEFPKEGPSILRIQQVVRGDSAAYFCASSQFRDTQYTEAFFGQGTRLTVV.

The V call is TRBV7-2, the J call TRBJ2-5; 10 positions agree with TRBD2. Matching the DNA end better, TRBJ2-7 makes the J call doubtful. CDR1 SGHTA and CDR2 FQGNSA come from the germline V gene. The CDR3 totals 11 residues. DNA for the CDR3: TGTGCTACTAGCGGGATGTACGAGCAGTACTTC. Translation gives CATSGMYEQYF.

The rearrangement links TRBV5-6 to TRBJ2-3; D is possibly TRBD1 (7 bases). Trimming cost V 4 bases and J 0 bases, with 12 bases left between them. CDR3 length: 15 amino acids. Germline assignment: CDR1 SGHDT and CDR2 YYEEEE. CDR3 sequence (DNA): TGTGCCAGCAGCCCTCCAGGGGGGAGCACAGATACGCAGTATTTT. This sequence encodes CASSPPGGSTDTQYF.

V gene TRBV2 combines with J gene TRBJ2-7; 7 nucleotides line up with TRBD1. The CDR3 is 15 amino acids. Per germline, CDR1 SNHLY and CDR2 FYNNEI. Unmatched junction bases numbered 16, after V lost 8 bases and J lost 6 bases. CDR3 sequence reads: CASGRQGRESGEQYF. CDR3 DNA sequence: TGTGCCAGCGGAAGACAGGGCCGGGAATCGGGCGAGCAGTACTTC. The full variable domain, completed using reference TRBV2 and TRBJ2-7, is EPEVTQTPSHQVTQMGQEVILRCVPISNHLYFYWYRQILGQKVEFLVSFYNNEISEKSEIFDDQFSVERPDGSNFTLKIRSTKLEDSAMYFCASGRQGRESGEQYFGPGTRLTVT.

In this sample, this clone turned up a few times. The chain links TRBV4-1 to TRBJ2-7; possible D gene TRBD2, 5 bases. The CDR3 consists of 16 residues. Deletions cut 0 bases from V and 0 bases from J, with 12 bases between. Per germline, CDR1 MGHRA and CDR2 YSYEKL. The CDR3 is CASSQDRRAGSYEQYF. The CDR3 DNA reads as TGCGCCAGCAGCCAAGATAGAAGGGCGGGCTCCTACGAGCAGTACTTC.

The rearrangement links TRBV4-3 to TRBJ2-5, with 9 nucleotides matching TRBD2. CDR1 is LGHNA and CDR2 is YSLEER in the germline V gene. There are 16 residues in the CDR3. The trim removed 0 bases at V and 8 bases at J, leaving 10 bases unmatched. CDR3 DNA sequence: TGCGCCAGCAGCCAAGACCCAGCGGGGGGCGCCGGAACCCAGTACTTC. Protein sequence: CASSQDPAGGAGTQYF.